These 22 T cell receptor beta chains came from one sample sequenced in a study of blood T cells in healthy people across ages. With a J-beta primer mix and a sample-barcoded 5' primer, a second PCR ran about 7 to 12 cycles. A single record per CDR3 protein comes from TCRdb applying MiXCR to the 5' RACE reads. The sample has under 850,000 distinct CDR3 sequences, roughly 34% seen once. The material sequenced was blood. The receptor set was obtained from a man younger than 35 in good health.

The chain recombines TRBV21-1 with TRBJ2-7; TRBD1 was called by the table and not checked on the DNA. TRBV21-1 is assigned pseudogene status. CDR3 length equals 18 residues. In nucleotides, the CDR3 is TGTGCCAGCAGCAAAAAAGGGGGGGGACAGGGTTTTTCCTACGAGCAGTACTTC. Its protein is CASSKKGGGQGFSYEQYF.

A few counts support this clonotype. The chain joins TRBV11-2 to TRBJ2-7, with unresolved D. Germline CDR1 is SGHAT and CDR2 is FQNNGV. The CDR3 runs to 14 residues. V was pared by 10 bases and J by 6 bases, with 22 bases between. This CDR3 is CATTREDAFLEQYF. The CDR3 DNA follows: TGTGCCACAACACGCGAGGACGCCTTCCTCGAGCAGTACTTC.

This clonotype has at least ten counts. The chain has TRBV20-1 and TRBJ1-5, with unresolved D. The germline gives CDR1 DFQATT, CDR2 SNEGSKA (reference sequence). The CDR3 is 14 amino acids. V was shortened by 4 bases and J by 1 base, with 11 bases between the two germline ends. CDR3 nucleotides: TGCAGTGCTACCCGGCCTGAGAGCAATCAGCCCCAGCATTTT. It translates to CSATRPESNQPQHF.

The CDR3: CASIAQGTYEQYF. CDR3 in DNA: TGCGCCAGCATTGCCCAGGGGACCTACGAGCAGTACTTC. This chain joins TRBV23-1 and TRBJ2-7, with D tentatively TRBD1 (6 bases). TRBV23-1 is marked as an open reading frame, function uncertain. The CDR3 is made up of 13 amino acids. V dropped 7 bases and J dropped 2 bases, with 12 bases sitting between them.

The J gene is TRBJ1-2, the V gene TRBV12-3 or TRBV12-4, with D possibly TRBD1 on 6 matching bases. This CDR3 spans 16 amino acids. Trimming left V 4 bases short and J 8 bases short, with 23 bases between. For the CDR3, the DNA is TGTGCCAGCAGTTGGGGGGGACATGCGGAGTTGGGGGGCTACACCTTC. As protein: CASSWGGHAELGGYTF.

There are a few counts of this clonotype. This rearrangement joins TRBV20-1 to TRBJ2-1; 7 positions match TRBD2. Germline V gene data show CDR1 as DFQATT and CDR2 as SNEGSKA (reference sequence). V lost 6 bases, J lost 1 base, and 9 bases stayed unmatched. This CDR3 comprises 15 residues. The chain's CDR3 is CSAPWGGKSYNEQFF. The CDR3 DNA reads TGCAGTGCACCTTGGGGGGGGAAGTCCTACAATGAGCAGTTCTTC.

The gene calls are TRBV29-1 and TRBJ2-7; unclear D gene. Trimming cost V 4 bases and J 1 base, with 14 bases left between them. The CDR3 consists of 14 residues. Germline values: CDR1 SQVTM, CDR2 ANQGSEA. For the CDR3, the DNA is TGCAGCGTTGGCGGCACGGATACTTCCTACGAGCAGTACTTC. Encoded protein: CSVGGTDTSYEQYF.

The gene calls are TRBV28 and TRBJ2-7, with D possibly TRBD1 on 5 matching bases. The V end lost 6 bases, the J end lost 11 bases, and 26 bases lay between the germline ends. The CDR3 has 15 residues. Per germline, CDR1 MDHEN and CDR2 SYDVKM. Here the CDR3 DNA reads TGTGCCAGCAGGAAGCAGGGCATTTCCCTCGAGTGGAAGTACTTC. This translates into CASRKQGISLEWKYF.

A single count supports this clonotype. A read error is possible here, since a much larger clone lies one base away. This chain uses TRBV4-1 with TRBJ2-5; 9 bases are shared with TRBD2. Judging by the DNA end, TRBJ2-1 fits better; the J call may be wrong. CDR1 is MGHRA, CDR2 YSYEKL, per germline. The CDR3 runs to 15 residues. The CDR3 loop is CASSPRLAEQETQFF. The DNA of the CDR3 is TGCGCCAGCAGCCCGCGACTAGCGGAGCAAGAGACCCAGTTCTTC.

The sample holds many counts of this clonotype. This chain joins TRBV10-2 and TRBJ2-3, with TRBD2 matching 10 bases. The CDR3 sequence is 15 residues long. Germline V lookup: CDR1 WSHSY, CDR2 SAAADI. V lost 5 bases to trimming and J lost 6 bases; unmatched junction nucleotides: 8. Written as DNA, the CDR3 is TGCGCCAGCAGTTTGGATAGCGGGGGGCAGGATACGCAGTATTTT. Translated: CASSLDSGGQDTQYF.

The chain couples TRBV5-1 to TRBJ1-1; 8 bases map to TRBD1. The length of the CDR3 is 13 residues. Trimming took 2 bases from V and 7 from J; bases not matched to a gene: 4. Germline CDR1 and CDR2: SGHRS and YFSETQ. CDR3 DNA sequence: TGCGCCAGCAGCTTTCAGGGGGCGCGTGAAGCTTTCTTT. Translating it yields CASSFQGAREAFF.

The chain joins TRBV10-3 to TRBJ2-5; D is undetermined. Deletions cut 0 bases from V and 11 bases from J, with 25 bases between. The CDR3 runs to 17 residues. Germline values: CDR1 ENHRY, CDR2 SYGVKD. This chain's CDR3 is CAISESIGRLAYNEQYF. CDR3 bases: TGTGCCATCAGTGAGTCAATCGGGCGGTTAGCCTACAATGAGCAGTACTTC.

The table lists this clonotype with a count of one. A much bigger clone sits one base away, suggesting this may be a read error. CDR3 in DNA: TGTGCCAGCAGCTTGGCCAAGACCCGATCAACCTACGAGCAGTACTTC. This codes for CASSLAKTRSTYEQYF. J is TRBJ2-7 and V is TRBV5-4; D remains unclear. This CDR3 comprises 16 residues. Trimming left V 0 bases short and J 2 bases short, with 15 bases between. Germline lookup yields CDR1 SGHNT and CDR2 YYREEE (reference sequence).

This clonotype has only a few counts. The chain links TRBV4-2 to TRBJ2-3, with 10 positions matching TRBD2. J gave up 2 bases and V 0 bases, and 2 bases lay outside the gene matches. The CDR3 has 16 amino acids. CDR1 and CDR2 (germline): LGHNA, YNFKEQ. The CDR3 DNA reads TGTGCCAGCAGCCAAGAAGCGGGGGGGGCCACAGATACGCAGTATTTT. It translates to CASSQEAGGATDTQYF.

Concerning this clonotype itself: Just one base apart from a much larger clone, this may be a read error. V is TRBV7-9 and J is TRBJ2-3; D unresolved. CDR1 and CDR2 (germline): SEHNR, FQNEAQ (reference sequence). The CDR3 is 14 residues long. CDR3 protein: CASSLNGQTDMQYF. The CDR3 DNA sequence: TGTGCCAGCAGCTTAAATGGCCAAACAGATATGCAGTATTTT.

At least ten counts were recorded for this clonotype. The gene calls are TRBV12-3 or TRBV12-4 and TRBJ1-5, with 7 bases matching TRBD1. The CDR3 contains 17 residues. Unmatched junction bases numbered 8, after V lost 2 bases and J lost 1 base. In DNA, the CDR3 is TGTGCCAGCAGTTTATCAGACAGGGTTCTGAGCAATCAGCCCCAGCATTTT. Translating gives CASSLSDRVLSNQPQHF.

This clonotype showed up just a few times. V is TRBV7-9 and J is TRBJ1-2; D is unclear. Germline lookup yields CDR1 SEHNR and CDR2 FQNEAQ (reference sequence). This CDR3 has 15 amino acids. V was clipped by 3 bases and J by 6 bases, with 17 bases between them. The DNA of the CDR3 is TGTGCCAGCAGCTTGTTGTCGAGGGCGCCGGATGGCTACACCTTC. This translates into CASSLLSRAPDGYTF.

This clonotype was observed a single time. The chain combines TRBV12-3 or TRBV12-4 with TRBJ1-6, with D unclear. Trimming pared 5 bases from V and 5 bases from J, leaving 10 bases between. CDR3 length: 14 residues. The CDR3 sequence is CASSVWTDNSPLHF. The CDR3 DNA reads as TGTGCCAGCAGTGTATGGACGGATAATTCACCCCTCCACTTT.

In this sample, this clonotype turned up a few times. The chain is built from TRBV7-6 and TRBJ1-1; possibly TRBD1 for D (5 bases). The germline gives CDR1 SGHVS, CDR2 FNYEAQ. V was clipped by 5 bases and J by 3 bases, with 16 bases between them. The CDR3 is 15 amino acids. In nucleotides, the CDR3 is TGTGCCAGCAGCCCTCAGTCCAGGGCAGACACTGAAGCTTTCTTT. This gives the protein CASSPQSRADTEAFF.

V gene TRBV5-8 combines with J gene TRBJ2-5; D gene ambiguous. The CDR3 totals 12 residues. From germline, CDR1 is SGHTS and CDR2 YDEGEE. Trimming shortened V by 4 bases and J by 11 bases, and 15 bases separated the two germline ends. The CDR3: CASSPAPQKQYF. CDR3 DNA sequence: TGTGCCAGCAGCCCGGCCCCCCAGAAGCAGTACTTC.

V usage is TRBV28 and J usage is TRBJ2-5; D is possibly TRBD1 or TRBD2 (5 bases each). The CDR3 sequence is 14 residues long. The germline V gene encodes CDR1 MDHEN and CDR2 SYDVKM. Trimming shortened V by 4 bases and J by 11 bases, and 20 bases separated the two germline ends. The CDR3 here is CASSSQAGVNEQYF. Here the CDR3 DNA reads TGTGCCAGCAGTTCACAGGCCGGGGTCAATGAGCAGTACTTC.

The chain uses TRBV7-2 and TRBJ2-3; the D is unclear. CDR3 length: 15 residues. Trimming removed 5 bases from V and 3 bases from J, with 15 bases in between. Germline V CDR1 and CDR2: SGHTA, FQGNSA. The chain's CDR3 is CASSERSASTDTQYF. The DNA for the CDR3 is TGTGCCAGCAGCGAACGAAGCGCCTCGACAGATACGCAGTATTTT.